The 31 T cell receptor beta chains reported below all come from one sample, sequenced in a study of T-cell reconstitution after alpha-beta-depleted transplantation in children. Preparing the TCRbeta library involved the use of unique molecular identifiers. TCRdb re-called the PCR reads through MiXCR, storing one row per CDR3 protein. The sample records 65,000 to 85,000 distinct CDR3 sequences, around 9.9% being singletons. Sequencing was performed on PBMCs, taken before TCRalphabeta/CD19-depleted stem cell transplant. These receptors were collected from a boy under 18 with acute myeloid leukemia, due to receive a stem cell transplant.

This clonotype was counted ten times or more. The CDR3 sequence: CASSEWQGGNQPQHF. CDR3 bases: TGTGCCAGCAGTGAATGGCAGGGGGGGAATCAGCCCCAGCATTTT. The chain employs TRBV2 and TRBJ1-5; 7 bases fit TRBD1. CDR1 and CDR2 from the germline V gene are SNHLY and FYNNEI. The V gene end was trimmed by 2 bases and the J gene end by 4 bases; junction bases not matched to a gene: 5. The CDR3 totals 15 residues.

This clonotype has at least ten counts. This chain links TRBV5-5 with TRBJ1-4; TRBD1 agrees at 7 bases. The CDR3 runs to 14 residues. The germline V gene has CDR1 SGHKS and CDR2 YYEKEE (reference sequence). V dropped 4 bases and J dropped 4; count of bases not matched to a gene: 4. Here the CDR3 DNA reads TGTGCCAGCAGCCCACAGGGGAGTAATGAAAAACTGTTTTTT. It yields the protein CASSPQGSNEKLFF.

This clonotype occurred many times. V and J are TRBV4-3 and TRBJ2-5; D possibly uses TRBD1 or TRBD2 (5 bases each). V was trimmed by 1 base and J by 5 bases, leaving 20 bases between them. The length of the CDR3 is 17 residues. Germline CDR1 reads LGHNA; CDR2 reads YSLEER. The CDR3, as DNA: TGCGCCAGCAGCCAAGGAGGGGAAGGCTACCTTGGCGAGACCCAGTACTTC. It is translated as CASSQGGEGYLGETQYF.

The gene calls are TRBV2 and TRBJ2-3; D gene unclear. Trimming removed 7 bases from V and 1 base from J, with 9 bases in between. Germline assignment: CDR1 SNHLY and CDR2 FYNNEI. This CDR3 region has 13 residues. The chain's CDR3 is CASTGWGTDTQYF. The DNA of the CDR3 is TGTGCCAGCACGGGCTGGGGCACAGATACGCAGTATTTT.

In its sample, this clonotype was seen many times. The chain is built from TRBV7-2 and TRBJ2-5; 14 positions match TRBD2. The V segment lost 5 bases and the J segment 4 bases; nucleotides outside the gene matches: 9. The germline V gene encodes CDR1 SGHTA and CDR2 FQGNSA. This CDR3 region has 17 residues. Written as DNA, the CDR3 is TGTGCCAGCAGCCTAAGACTAGCGGGAGGGCCGGGAGAGACCCAGTACTTC. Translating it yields CASSLRLAGGPGETQYF. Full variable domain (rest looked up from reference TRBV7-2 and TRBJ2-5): GAGVSQSPSNKVTEKGKDVELRCDPISGHTALYWYRQSLGQGLEFLIYFQGNSAPDKSGLPSDRFSAERTGGSVSTLTIQRTQQEDSAVYLCASSLRLAGGPGETQYFGPGTRLLVL.

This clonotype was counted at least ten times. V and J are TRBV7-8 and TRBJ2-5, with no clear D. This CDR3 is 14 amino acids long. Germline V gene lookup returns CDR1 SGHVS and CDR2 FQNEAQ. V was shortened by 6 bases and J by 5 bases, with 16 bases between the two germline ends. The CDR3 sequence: CASSLRGERETQYF. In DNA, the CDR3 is TGTGCCAGCAGTCTACGAGGTGAAAGGGAGACCCAGTACTTC.

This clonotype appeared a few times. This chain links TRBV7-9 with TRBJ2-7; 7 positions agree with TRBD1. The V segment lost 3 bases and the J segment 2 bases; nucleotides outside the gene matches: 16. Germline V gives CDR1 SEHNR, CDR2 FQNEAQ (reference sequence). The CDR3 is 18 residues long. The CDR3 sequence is CASSFTGTAGPTAYEQYF. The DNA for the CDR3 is TGTGCCAGCAGCTTTACCGGGACAGCAGGACCTACCGCCTACGAGCAGTACTTC.

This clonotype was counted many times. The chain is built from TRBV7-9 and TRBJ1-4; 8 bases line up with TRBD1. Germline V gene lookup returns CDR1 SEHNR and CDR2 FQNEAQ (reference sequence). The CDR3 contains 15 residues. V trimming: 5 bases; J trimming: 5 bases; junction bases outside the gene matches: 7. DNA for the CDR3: TGTGCCAGCAGCCCAGAGCGGACAGGGAATGAAAAACTGTTTTTT. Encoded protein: CASSPERTGNEKLFF.

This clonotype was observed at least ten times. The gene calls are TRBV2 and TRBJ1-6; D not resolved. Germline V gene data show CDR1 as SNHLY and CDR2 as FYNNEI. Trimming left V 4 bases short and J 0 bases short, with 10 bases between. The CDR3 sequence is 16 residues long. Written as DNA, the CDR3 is TGTGCCAGCAGTGTGGACGGGAGCTCCTATAATTCACCCCTCCACTTT. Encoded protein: CASSVDGSSYNSPLHF.

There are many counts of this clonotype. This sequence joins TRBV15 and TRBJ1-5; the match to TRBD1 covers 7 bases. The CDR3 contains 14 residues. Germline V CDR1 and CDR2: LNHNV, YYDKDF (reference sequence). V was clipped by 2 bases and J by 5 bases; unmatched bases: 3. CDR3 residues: CATSRRQGDQPQHF. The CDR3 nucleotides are TGTGCCACCAGCAGAAGACAGGGCGATCAGCCCCAGCATTTT.

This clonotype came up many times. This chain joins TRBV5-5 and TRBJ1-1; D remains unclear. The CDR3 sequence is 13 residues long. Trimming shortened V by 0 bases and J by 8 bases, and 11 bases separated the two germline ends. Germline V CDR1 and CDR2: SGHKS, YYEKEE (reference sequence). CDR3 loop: CASSLGPDTEAFF. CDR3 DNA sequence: TGTGCCAGCAGCTTGGGTCCAGATACCGAAGCTTTCTTT.

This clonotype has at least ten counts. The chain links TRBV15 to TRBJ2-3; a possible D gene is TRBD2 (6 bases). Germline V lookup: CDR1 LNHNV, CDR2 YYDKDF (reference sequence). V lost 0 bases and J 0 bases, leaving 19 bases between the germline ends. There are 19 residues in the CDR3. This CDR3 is CATSRDSLARRLSTDTQYF. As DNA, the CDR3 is TGTGCCACCAGCAGAGATAGCCTAGCGAGACGACTTAGCACAGATACGCAGTATTTT.

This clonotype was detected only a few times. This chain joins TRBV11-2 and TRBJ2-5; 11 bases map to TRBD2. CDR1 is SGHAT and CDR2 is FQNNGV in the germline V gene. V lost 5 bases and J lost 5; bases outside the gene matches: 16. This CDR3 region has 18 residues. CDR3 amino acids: CASSHPDNPLAGGETQYF. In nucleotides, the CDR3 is TGTGCCAGCAGCCATCCCGATAACCCGCTAGCGGGAGGTGAGACCCAGTACTTC.

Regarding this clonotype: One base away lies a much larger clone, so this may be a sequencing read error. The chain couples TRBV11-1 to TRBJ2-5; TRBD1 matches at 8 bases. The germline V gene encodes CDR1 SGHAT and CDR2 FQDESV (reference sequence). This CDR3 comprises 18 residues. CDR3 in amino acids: CSSSIGKWTGLGEETQYF. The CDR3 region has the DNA TGTTCCAGCAGTATCGGAAAATGGACAGGGTTGGGAGAAGAGACCCAGTACTTC.

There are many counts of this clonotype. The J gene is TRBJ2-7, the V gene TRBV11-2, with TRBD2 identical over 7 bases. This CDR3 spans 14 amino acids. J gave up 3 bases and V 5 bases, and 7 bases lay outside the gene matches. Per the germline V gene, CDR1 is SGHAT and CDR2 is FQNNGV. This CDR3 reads CASSLSGAHYEQYF. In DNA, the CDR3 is TGTGCCAGCAGCCTGAGCGGGGCACACTACGAGCAGTACTTC. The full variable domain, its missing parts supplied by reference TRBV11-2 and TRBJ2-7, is EAGVAQSPRYKIIEKRQSVAFWCNPISGHATLYWYQQILGQGPKLLIQFQNNGVVDDSQLPKDRFSAERLKGVDSTLKIQPAKLEDSAVYLCASSLSGAHYEQYFGPGTRLTVT.

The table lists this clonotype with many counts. The CDR3 is CASSWVSGGANEQFF. CDR3 nucleotides: TGTGCCAGCAGCTGGGTTAGCGGGGGGGCGAATGAGCAGTTCTTC. The V gene is TRBV11-2, the J gene TRBJ2-1, with 11 bases matching TRBD2. There are 15 residues in the CDR3. Unmatched junction bases numbered 6, after V lost 4 bases and J lost 7 bases. The germline V gene has CDR1 SGHAT and CDR2 FQNNGV.

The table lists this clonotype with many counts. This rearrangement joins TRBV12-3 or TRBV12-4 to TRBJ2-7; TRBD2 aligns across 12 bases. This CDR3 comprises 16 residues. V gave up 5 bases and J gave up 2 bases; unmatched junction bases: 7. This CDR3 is CASSLMTSGSPYEQYF. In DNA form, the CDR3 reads TGTGCCAGCAGTCTAATGACTAGCGGGAGCCCCTACGAGCAGTACTTC.

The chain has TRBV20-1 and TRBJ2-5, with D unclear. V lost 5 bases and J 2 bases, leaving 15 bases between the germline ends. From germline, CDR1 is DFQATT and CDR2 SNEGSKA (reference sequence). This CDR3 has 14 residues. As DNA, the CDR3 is TGCAGTGCTTCAGGTTTCAGCCGACAAGAGACCCAGTACTTC. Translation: CSASGFSRQETQYF.

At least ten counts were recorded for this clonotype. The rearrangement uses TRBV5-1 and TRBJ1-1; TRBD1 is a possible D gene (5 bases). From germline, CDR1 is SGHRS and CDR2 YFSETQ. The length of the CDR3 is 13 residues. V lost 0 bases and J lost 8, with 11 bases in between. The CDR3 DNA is TGCGCCAGCAGCTTGGCAGGGAGGTCAGAAGCTTTCTTT. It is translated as CASSLAGRSEAFF. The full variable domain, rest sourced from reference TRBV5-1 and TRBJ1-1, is KAGVTQTPRYLIKTRGQQVTLSCSPISGHRSVSWYQQTPGQGLQFLFEYFSETQRNKGNFPGRFSGRQFSNSRSEMNVSTLELGDSALYLCASSLAGRSEAFFGQGTRLTVV.

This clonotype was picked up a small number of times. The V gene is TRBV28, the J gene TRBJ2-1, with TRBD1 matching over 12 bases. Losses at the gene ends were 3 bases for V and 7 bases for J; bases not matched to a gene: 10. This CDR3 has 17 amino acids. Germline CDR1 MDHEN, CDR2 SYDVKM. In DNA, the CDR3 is TGTGCCAGCAGTTTGGGGCACCGGGACAGGGGGCTTAATGAGCAGTTCTTC. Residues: CASSLGHRDRGLNEQFF.

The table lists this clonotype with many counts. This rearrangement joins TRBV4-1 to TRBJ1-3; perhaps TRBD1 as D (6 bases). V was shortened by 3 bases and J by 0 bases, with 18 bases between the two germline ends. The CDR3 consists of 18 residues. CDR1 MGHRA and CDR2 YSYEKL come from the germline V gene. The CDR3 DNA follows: TGCGCCAGCAGCCAGTCCGGGACACTCGAGAGCTCTGGAAACACCATATATTTT. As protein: CASSQSGTLESSGNTIYF.

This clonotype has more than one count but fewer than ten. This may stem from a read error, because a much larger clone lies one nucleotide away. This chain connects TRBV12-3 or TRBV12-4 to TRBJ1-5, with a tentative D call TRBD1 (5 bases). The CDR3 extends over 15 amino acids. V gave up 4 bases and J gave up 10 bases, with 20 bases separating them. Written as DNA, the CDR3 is TGTGCCAGCAGTTCGGACACGCCGAGGGGTCATCCCCAGCATTTT. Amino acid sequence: CASSSDTPRGHPQHF.

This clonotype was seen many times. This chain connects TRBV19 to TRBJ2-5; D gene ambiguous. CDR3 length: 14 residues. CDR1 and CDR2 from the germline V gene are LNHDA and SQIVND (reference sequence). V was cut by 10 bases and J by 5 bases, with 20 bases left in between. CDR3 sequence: CATKIGVAAETQYF. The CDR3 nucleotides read TGTGCCACGAAGATAGGAGTGGCCGCGGAGACCCAGTACTTC.

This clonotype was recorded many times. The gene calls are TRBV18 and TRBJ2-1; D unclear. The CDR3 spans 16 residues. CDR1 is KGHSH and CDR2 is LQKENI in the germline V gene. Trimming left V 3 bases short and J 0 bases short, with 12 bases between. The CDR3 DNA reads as TGTGCCAGCTCACCGCTACGGCAGAGCTCCTACAATGAGCAGTTCTTC. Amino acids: CASSPLRQSSYNEQFF.

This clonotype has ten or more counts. CDR3 in DNA: TGCAGCGTTGGTTGGTCGGGAGTATACAATGAGCAGTTCTTC. It specifies CSVGWSGVYNEQFF. The rearrangement uses TRBV29-1 and TRBJ2-1, with a weak D call TRBD2 (6 bases). The V end was cut by 4 bases, the J end by 4 bases, with 14 bases between. Germline V gene sequence: CDR1 SQVTM, CDR2 ANQGSEA. The CDR3 runs 14 residues.

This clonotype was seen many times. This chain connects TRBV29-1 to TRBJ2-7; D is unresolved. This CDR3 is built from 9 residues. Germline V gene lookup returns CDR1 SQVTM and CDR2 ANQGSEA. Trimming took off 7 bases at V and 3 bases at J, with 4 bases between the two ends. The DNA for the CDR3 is TGCAGCGCCGACTACGAGCAGTACTTC. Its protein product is CSADYEQYF.

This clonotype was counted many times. The CDR3: CASSSPQPYRDGRQYKNIQYF. As DNA, the CDR3 is TGTGCCAGCAGTTCTCCACAACCGTACAGGGACGGTCGGCAATACAAAAACATTCAGTACTTC. The chain carries TRBV6-2 or TRBV6-3 and TRBJ2-4, with D possibly matching TRBD1 (6 bases). The V gene lost 4 bases and the J gene lost 3 bases, with 31 bases spanning the gap. The CDR3 has 21 residues. CDR1 is MNHEY and CDR2 is SVGEGT in the germline V gene.

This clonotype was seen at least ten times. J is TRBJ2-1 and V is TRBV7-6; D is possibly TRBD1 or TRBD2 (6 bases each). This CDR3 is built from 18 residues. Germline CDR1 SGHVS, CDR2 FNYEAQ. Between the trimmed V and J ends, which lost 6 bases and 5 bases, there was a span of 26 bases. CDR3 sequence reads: CASRPEVGGPLKNNEQFF. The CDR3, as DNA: TGTGCCAGCAGACCGGAGGTTGGGGGGCCGCTAAAGAACAATGAGCAGTTCTTC.

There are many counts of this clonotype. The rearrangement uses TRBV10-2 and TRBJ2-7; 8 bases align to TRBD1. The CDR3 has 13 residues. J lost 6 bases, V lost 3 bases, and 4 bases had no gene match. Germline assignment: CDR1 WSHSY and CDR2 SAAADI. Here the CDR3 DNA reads TGCGCCAGCAGTGAAACAGGGGGGACCGAGCAGTACGTC. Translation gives CASSETGGTEQYV.

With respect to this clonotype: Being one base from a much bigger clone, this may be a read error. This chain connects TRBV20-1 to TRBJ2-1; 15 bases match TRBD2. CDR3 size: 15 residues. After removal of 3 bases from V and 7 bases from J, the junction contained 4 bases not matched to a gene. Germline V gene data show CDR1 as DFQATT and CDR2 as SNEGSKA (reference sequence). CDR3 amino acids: CSASGLAGGENEQFF. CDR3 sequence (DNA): TGCAGTGCTAGTGGACTAGCGGGAGGGGAGAATGAGCAGTTCTTC.

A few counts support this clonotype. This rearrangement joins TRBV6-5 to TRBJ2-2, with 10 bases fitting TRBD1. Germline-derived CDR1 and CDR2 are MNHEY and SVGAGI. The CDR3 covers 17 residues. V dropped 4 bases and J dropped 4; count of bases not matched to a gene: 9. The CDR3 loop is CASSFRGGTGATGELFF. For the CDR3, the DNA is TGTGCCAGCAGTTTCAGGGGGGGGACAGGGGCCACCGGGGAGCTGTTTTTT.